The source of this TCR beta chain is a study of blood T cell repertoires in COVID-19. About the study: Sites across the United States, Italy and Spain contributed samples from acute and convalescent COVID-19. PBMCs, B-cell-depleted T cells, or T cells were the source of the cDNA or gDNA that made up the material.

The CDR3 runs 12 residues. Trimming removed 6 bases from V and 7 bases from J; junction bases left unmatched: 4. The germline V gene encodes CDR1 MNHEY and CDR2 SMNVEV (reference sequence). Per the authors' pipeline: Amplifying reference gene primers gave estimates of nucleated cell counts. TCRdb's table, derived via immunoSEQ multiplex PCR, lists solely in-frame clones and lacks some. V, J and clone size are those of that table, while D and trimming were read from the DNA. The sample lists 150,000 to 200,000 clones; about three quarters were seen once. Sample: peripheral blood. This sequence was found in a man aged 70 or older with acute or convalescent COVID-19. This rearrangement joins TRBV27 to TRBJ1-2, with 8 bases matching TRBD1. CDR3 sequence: CASSRQGSGYTF. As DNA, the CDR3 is TGTGCCAGCAGCCGACAGGGGTCTGGCTACACCTTC.